This passage covers 3 T cell receptor beta chains from one sample sequenced in a study of CD8+ T cells in alopecia areata. Once RNA had been extracted, it was reverse transcribed into cDNA to act as the sequencing template. Using immunoSEQ multiplex PCR, the repertoire was profiled, and TCRdb retains in-frame clones only, with some absent. Seen here are about 200,000 clones, about 56% observed once, and the top ten hold nearly 5%. The sequenced sample consisted of CD8+ T cells sorted from blood. The origin of the receptors is a human donor in good health.

The chain uses TRBV5-4 and TRBJ1-2; D is possibly TRBD1 (6 bases). From germline, CDR1 is SGHNT and CDR2 YYREEE (reference sequence). This CDR3 has 13 residues. V dropped 4 bases and J dropped 3 bases, with 10 bases sitting between them. CDR3 in amino acids: CASSPRQDYGYTF. The CDR3 DNA is TGTGCCAGCAGCCCACGACAGGACTATGGCTACACCTTC.

The CDR3 here is CASSLGQGARLDGYTF. The DNA for the CDR3 is TGTGCCAGCAGTTTGGGGCAGGGGGCCCGGTTGGATGGCTACACCTTC. The chain couples TRBV27 to TRBJ1-2, with 8 bases aligning to TRBD1. This CDR3 region has 16 residues. Germline CDR1 and CDR2: MNHEY and SMNVEV (reference sequence). With 3 bases clipped from V and 6 bases from J, the junction kept 12 bases outside the gene matches.

As to this clone: One end of the junction does not line up with germline, which may come from a read error. V and J are TRBV30 and TRBJ1-1; no firm D call. This CDR3 has 14 amino acids. Germline V CDR1 and CDR2: GTSNPN, SVGIG (reference sequence). Written as DNA, the CDR3 is TGCAGCTGCAAGTTATCCGGCCCTAACACTGAAGCTTTCTTT. Encoded protein: CSCKLSGPNTEAFF.